What follows are 27 T cell receptor beta chains derived from one specimen sequenced in a study of PD-L1 blockade in urothelial cancer. Sample time point: pretreatment peripheral blood. Profiled with immunoSEQ multiplex PCR; TCRdb holds only in-frame clones, not every one. The sample contains about 70,000 clones, approximately 87% of which appear only once. The sequences come from PBMCs, collected around atezolizumab (anti-PD-L1) treatment. The receptors come from a man in his 70s with urothelial cancer.

The chain uses TRBV7-7 and TRBJ2-1; the match to TRBD2 covers 11 bases. J lost 4 bases, V lost 2 bases, and 4 bases had no gene match. From germline, CDR1 is SSHAT and CDR2 FNYEAQ (reference sequence). This CDR3 spans 16 amino acids. The CDR3 DNA follows: TGTGCCAGCAGCTTAAGACTAGCGGGACCGTACAATGAGCAGTTCTTC. This translates into CASSLRLAGPYNEQFF.

The CDR3 is CASSPGTGWDTEAFF. The CDR3 DNA sequence: TGTGCCAGCTCACCAGGGACAGGGTGGGACACTGAAGCTTTCTTT. The chain has TRBV18 and TRBJ1-1; TRBD1 matches 9 bases. The germline V gene encodes CDR1 KGHSH and CDR2 LQKENI. The CDR3 spans 15 residues. V lost 2 bases and J lost 3; bases outside the gene matches: 4.

This chain links TRBV10-3 with TRBJ2-5; TRBD1 agrees at 7 bases. Trimming took 6 bases from V and 3 from J; bases not matched to a gene: 4. The CDR3 runs to 13 residues. In germline, CDR1 is ENHRY, CDR2 SYGVKD. CDR3 loop: CAIRPTGKETQYF. The CDR3 coding sequence is TGTGCCATCAGGCCGACAGGGAAAGAGACCCAGTACTTC.

This sequence joins TRBV10-1 and TRBJ2-2, with 7 bases matching TRBD1. From germline, CDR1 is WNHNN and CDR2 SYGVQD (reference sequence). The junction had 13 bases not matched to a gene; V was cut back by 4 bases and J by 5 bases. The CDR3 contains 17 residues. The CDR3 here is CASSGQTGVKGTGELFF. DNA for the CDR3: TGCGCCAGCAGTGGCCAAACAGGGGTTAAGGGAACCGGGGAGCTGTTTTTT.

The chain couples TRBV5-4 to TRBJ2-1, with D tentatively TRBD2 (5 bases). There are 13 residues in the CDR3. Per germline, CDR1 SGHNT and CDR2 YYREEE (reference sequence). V was shortened by 0 bases and J by 5 bases, with 6 bases between the two germline ends. The CDR3 here is CASSLAGNNEQFF. As DNA, the CDR3 is TGTGCCAGCAGCTTGGCCGGGAACAATGAGCAGTTCTTC.

The chain uses TRBV18 and TRBJ2-5; 12 bases are a match to TRBD2. Germline assignment: CDR1 KGHSH and CDR2 LQKENI. The CDR3 sequence is 18 residues long. J lost 4 bases, V lost 2 bases, and 11 bases had no gene match. CDR3 DNA: TGTGCCAGCTCACCAATATCTTCGACTAGCGGGAGAAGAGAGACCCAGTACTTC. It translates to CASSPISSTSGRRETQYF. The variable domain in full, with the rest retrieved from reference TRBV18 and TRBJ2-5, is NAGVMQNPRHLVRRRGQEARLRCSPMKGHSHVYWYRQLPEEGLKFMVYLQKENIIDESGMPKERFSAEFPKEGPSILRIQQVVRGDSAAYFCASSPISSTSGRRETQYFGPGTRLLVL.

This clone has just one count. Written as DNA, the CDR3 is TGTGCCAGCAGCTTAGCCGCGGGAGGGTACAATGAGCAGTTCTTC. This translates into CASSLAAGGYNEQFF. J is TRBJ2-1 and V is TRBV7-7; 9 nucleotides match TRBD2. Germline V CDR1 and CDR2: SSHAT, FNYEAQ (reference sequence). With V trimmed by 0 bases and J by 4 bases, 1 base remained unmatched. This CDR3 comprises 15 residues.

The rearrangement joins TRBV28 to TRBJ2-7, with 8 positions matching TRBD2. Per germline, CDR1 MDHEN and CDR2 SYDVKM. V gave up 6 bases and J gave up 9 bases; unmatched junction bases: 16. The CDR3 runs 15 residues. In DNA, the CDR3 is TGTGCCAGCAGGTTTACCGGGACTAGGGGAAGAGGGCAGTACTTC. Translating it yields CASRFTGTRGRGQYF.

This clone came up once. J is TRBJ1-4 and V is TRBV5-1; D unclear. Germline V lookup: CDR1 SGHRS, CDR2 YFSETQ. The V and J ends lost 3 bases and 8 bases respectively, with 20 bases between them. There are 16 residues in the CDR3. The CDR3 protein is CASSSSSGGSREKLFF. DNA for the CDR3: TGCGCCAGCAGCTCCTCCTCGGGAGGGAGTCGGGAAAAACTGTTTTTT.

The rearrangement joins TRBV27 to TRBJ2-7; tentative D call: TRBD2 (6 bases). This CDR3 spans 15 amino acids. The germline V gene encodes CDR1 MNHEY and CDR2 SMNVEV (reference sequence). The V and J ends lost 5 bases and 0 bases respectively, with 14 bases between them. In nucleotides, the CDR3 is TGTGCCAGCAGTCATAGGGACTTCAGCTCCTACGAGCAGTACTTC. Amino acids: CASSHRDFSSYEQYF.

This sequence joins TRBV5-5 and TRBJ2-2; a weak D match, TRBD2 (5 bases). V was clipped by 3 bases and J by 6 bases, with 12 bases between them. This CDR3 has 14 amino acids. CDR1 is SGHKS and CDR2 is YYEKEE in the germline V gene (reference sequence). The CDR3 sequence: CASSSPGLSGELFF. CDR3 bases: TGTGCCAGCAGCTCCCCGGGGTTGTCCGGGGAGCTGTTTTTT.

This chain uses TRBV5-4 with TRBJ1-2; TRBD1 matches 9 bases. The CDR3 covers 14 residues. Germline V gives CDR1 SGHNT, CDR2 YYREEE (reference sequence). V shed 7 bases, J shed 0 bases, and the junction held 4 bases outside the gene matches. CDR3 region: CASGTGGTNYGYTF. The CDR3 nucleotides read TGTGCCAGCGGCACAGGGGGCACTAACTATGGCTACACCTTC.

The CDR3 is CASSYTGQGEETQYF. The CDR3, as DNA: TGTGCCAGCAGCTATACGGGACAGGGAGAAGAGACCCAGTACTTC. The chain has TRBV5-6 and TRBJ2-5; 9 bases align to TRBD1. The CDR3 spans 15 residues. The V segment lost 3 bases and the J segment 3 bases; nucleotides outside the gene matches: 6. Germline V gene lookup returns CDR1 SGHDT and CDR2 YYEEEE. Supplemented by reference TRBV5-6 and TRBJ2-5, the full variable domain reads DAGVTQSPTHLIKTRGQQVTLRCSPKSGHDTVSWYQQALGQGPQFIFQYYEEEERQRGNFPDRFSGHQFPNYSSELNVNALLLGDSALYLCASSYTGQGEETQYFGPGTRLLVL.

J is TRBJ2-7 and V is TRBV7-2; the match to TRBD2 covers 8 bases. In germline, CDR1 is SGHTA, CDR2 FQGNSA. Unmatched junction bases numbered 3, after V lost 2 bases and J lost 0 bases. The CDR3 runs 15 residues. This chain's CDR3 is CASSLSSGGSYEQYF. DNA of the CDR3: TGTGCCAGCAGCTTAAGCAGCGGGGGCTCCTACGAGCAGTACTTC.

The chain carries TRBV28 and TRBJ2-7; TRBD1 matches at 8 bases. Losses at the gene ends were 4 bases for V and 0 bases for J; bases not matched to a gene: 17. The CDR3 contains 19 residues. Germline loops: CDR1 MDHEN, CDR2 SYDVKM. The CDR3 coding sequence is TGTGCCAGCAGTTCCCCCAGGGACAGGTTCTCACTAAGCTCCTACGAGCAGTACTTC. Its translation: CASSSPRDRFSLSSYEQYF.

The genes are TRBV6-1 and TRBJ2-3; a possible D gene is TRBD2 (6 bases). Germline CDR1 reads MNHNS; CDR2 reads SASEGT. This CDR3 is 13 amino acids long. Deletions cut 8 bases from V and 2 bases from J, with 11 bases between. For the CDR3, the DNA is TGTGCCAGCCGACTAGACCCCACAGATACGCAGTATTTT. This codes for CASRLDPTDTQYF.

The CDR3 protein is CASSFGLAGRDNEQFF. CDR3 sequence (DNA): TGCGCCAGCAGCTTTGGGCTAGCCGGTAGGGACAATGAGCAGTTCTTC. The chain combines TRBV5-1 with TRBJ2-1; TRBD2 is a possible D gene (5 bases). This CDR3 is built from 16 residues. V lost 2 bases and J 5 bases, leaving 17 bases between the germline ends. CDR1 is SGHRS, CDR2 YFSETQ, per germline.

The chain has TRBV19 and TRBJ2-5, with a tentative D call TRBD2 (5 bases). This CDR3 region has 14 residues. From germline, CDR1 is LNHDA and CDR2 SQIVND (reference sequence). V was trimmed by 4 bases and J by 4 bases, leaving 13 bases between them. For the CDR3, the DNA is TGTGCCAGTAGTAAGATGGGCGGAGGAGAGACCCAGTACTTC. It specifies CASSKMGGGETQYF.

This chain uses TRBV5-4 with TRBJ2-1; TRBD2 matches at 7 bases. There are 15 residues in the CDR3. Germline lookup yields CDR1 SGHNT and CDR2 YYREEE (reference sequence). V shed 4 bases and J 4 bases; nucleotides not matched to a gene: 8. The CDR3 DNA reads TGTGCCAGCAGCCCGACAGCGGGACGGTACAATGAGCAGTTCTTC. The encoded protein is CASSPTAGRYNEQFF.

The chain uses TRBV5-1 and TRBJ2-1, with 7 positions matching TRBD1. This CDR3 has 15 amino acids. The V segment lost 1 base and the J segment 1 base; nucleotides outside the gene matches: 2. Germline CDR1 and CDR2: SGHRS and YFSETQ. CDR3 region: CASSLRDSSYNEQFF. Written as DNA, the CDR3 is TGCGCCAGCAGCTTGCGGGACAGTTCCTACAATGAGCAGTTCTTC.

This clone was detected only once. This rearrangement joins TRBV6-4 to TRBJ2-1; 9 bases align to TRBD1. The CDR3 is 17 residues long. The germline V gene encodes CDR1 MRHNA and CDR2 SNTAGT. V lost 4 bases and J lost 6; bases outside the gene matches: 13. CDR3 residues: CASSGPLQGARINEQFF. DNA for the CDR3: TGTGCCAGCAGTGGCCCATTACAGGGGGCGCGGATCAATGAGCAGTTCTTC.

V gene TRBV19 combines with J gene TRBJ2-7; 8 positions match TRBD1. The CDR3 runs 14 residues. The germline V gene encodes CDR1 LNHDA and CDR2 SQIVND (reference sequence). Trimming took 4 bases from V and 1 from J; bases not matched to a gene: 3. In DNA, the CDR3 is TGTGCCAGTAGTACTCGACAGGGGTCCTACGAGCAGTACTTC. It encodes CASSTRQGSYEQYF. Full variable domain (rest looked up from reference TRBV19 and TRBJ2-7): DGGITQSPKYLFRKEGQNVTLSCEQNLNHDAMYWYRQDPGQGLRLIYYSQIVNDFQKGDIAEGYSVSREKKESFPLTVTSAQKNPTAFYLCASSTRQGSYEQYFGPGTRLTVT.

V usage is TRBV5-1 and J usage is TRBJ2-5; 11 positions match TRBD2. The V and J ends lost 4 bases and 6 bases, in that order; junction bases with no gene match: 8. Germline V gene data show CDR1 as SGHRS and CDR2 as YFSETQ. This CDR3 comprises 15 residues. The DNA for the CDR3 is TGCGCCAGCAGCCCAAACCTAGCGGGAGGAAAGACCCAGTACTTC. Translation gives CASSPNLAGGKTQYF.

V and J are TRBV11-2 and TRBJ2-5; 8 bases align to TRBD2. The CDR3 length is 15 residues. V shed 3 bases and J 0 bases; nucleotides not matched to a gene: 3. Germline CDR1 is SGHAT and CDR2 is FQNNGV. The CDR3 coding sequence is TGTGCCAGCAGCTTGGCTAGCGGGTACCAAGAGACCCAGTACTTC. Residues: CASSLASGYQETQYF. The full variable domain, its missing parts supplied by reference TRBV11-2 and TRBJ2-5, is EAGVAQSPRYKIIEKRQSVAFWCNPISGHATLYWYQQILGQGPKLLIQFQNNGVVDDSQLPKDRFSAERLKGVDSTLKIQPAKLEDSAVYLCASSLASGYQETQYFGPGTRLLVL.

This clone was detected a few times. This chain joins TRBV2 and TRBJ2-7, with 7 bases aligning to TRBD1. V gave up 5 bases and J gave up 0 bases; unmatched junction bases: 4. The germline CDR1 and CDR2 sequences are SNHLY and FYNNEI. The CDR3 spans 14 residues. CDR3 DNA sequence: TGTGCCAGCAGTTTCGGACAGGACTCCTACGAGCAGTACTTC. Translating gives CASSFGQDSYEQYF.

This rearrangement joins TRBV29-1 to TRBJ2-7, with 10 bases fitting TRBD2. The CDR3 length is 15 residues. Germline CDR1 SQVTM, CDR2 ANQGSEA. V lost 4 bases to trimming and J lost 3 bases; unmatched junction nucleotides: 9. The CDR3 region has the DNA TGCAGCGTTGTGTTTCCGGGACTAGCGTTCTACGAGCAGTACTTC. It specifies CSVVFPGLAFYEQYF.

The chain combines TRBV5-5 with TRBJ1-1; the D gene is possibly TRBD1 (5 bases). Between the trimmed V and J ends, which lost 4 bases and 0 bases, there was a span of 13 bases. CDR3 length: 15 residues. CDR1 and CDR2 from the germline V gene are SGHKS and YYEKEE (reference sequence). CDR3 nucleotide sequence: TGTGCCAGCAGCCGCTTGGGACTGATGAACACTGAAGCTTTCTTT. Protein product: CASSRLGLMNTEAFF.